Each of the 11 T cell receptor beta chains below was sequenced from the same sample in a study of T cell repertoires in cytomegalovirus infection (dated by TCRdb to about 2019). These TCRs' antigens remain unknown. The run used an Illumina HiSeq 1500. Using fastp trimming at Q25 and MiXCR clonotype assembly, TCRdb reanalyzed the public sequencing data and kept in-frame beta chains. Under each unique CDR3 protein, matching rows form one entry showing the most common genes and DNA. The sample table holds around 900,000 distinct CDR3 sequences, of which 30% to 40% were seen once. The biggest ten clones account for about an eighth of the sample. This specimen's treatment or condition label, per the study, means: in vitro stimulation with specific CMV peptide epitopes to enrich CMV-specific T cells. The input for sequencing was cultured CD8+ T cells from PBMCs, taken from culture after CMV antigen stimulation. The receptors were gathered from a human donor in good health (CMV status not recorded). Some clones in this sample may be carry-over from other donors' samples.

This clonotype was recorded many times. This chain connects TRBV6-1 to TRBJ1-1; D remains unclear. The CDR3 sequence is 15 residues long. Per germline, CDR1 MNHNS and CDR2 SASEGT. Trimming shortened V by 3 bases and J by 6 bases, and 17 bases separated the two germline ends. The CDR3 DNA is TGTGCCAGCAGTGAGTCGGGCCTTTCCCTCCCTGAAGCTTTCTTT. Translation gives CASSESGLSLPEAFF.

J is TRBJ2-5 and V is TRBV7-6, with a possible D match to TRBD2 (5 bases). The ends were cut back, 6 bases at V and 2 bases at J, with 16 bases in the middle. This CDR3 has 15 amino acids. Per the germline V gene, CDR1 is SGHVS and CDR2 is FNYEAQ. This CDR3 is CASSPYHRGQETQYF. In DNA form, the CDR3 reads TGTGCCAGCAGTCCCTATCACCGCGGGCAAGAGACCCAGTACTTC.

This clonotype turned up a few times. The genes are TRBV4-1 and TRBJ2-1, with D hard to call. Trimming cost V 1 base and J 4 bases, with 14 bases left between them. This CDR3 has 16 amino acids. CDR1 MGHRA and CDR2 YSYEKL come from the germline V gene. The CDR3 DNA reads TGCGCCAGCAGCCAAGCGGCTGACGCCTCGTACAATGAGCAGTTCTTC. Protein: CASSQAADASYNEQFF.

DNA of the CDR3: TGTGCCAGTAGTATGAGGGAGAGTGAGCAGTTCTTC. As protein: CASSMRESEQFF. The genes are TRBV19 and TRBJ2-1, with D possibly being TRBD2 (5 bases). V lost 3 bases and J lost 9, with 9 bases in between. Looked up from germline, CDR1 is LNHDA and CDR2 is SQIVND (reference sequence). The CDR3 is 12 amino acids. Full variable domain (remainder filled in from reference TRBV19 and TRBJ2-1): DGGITQSPKYLFRKEGQNVTLSCEQNLNHDAMYWYRQDPGQGLRLIYYSQIVNDFQKGDIAEGYSVSREKKESFPLTVTSAQKNPTAFYLCASSMRESEQFFGPGTRLTVL.

This clonotype was counted only a few times. The V gene is TRBV5-1, the J gene TRBJ1-5, with a possible D match to TRBD1 (5 bases). Germline assignment: CDR1 SGHRS and CDR2 YFSETQ. The CDR3 is 15 residues long. Between the trimmed V and J ends, which lost 0 bases and 4 bases, there was a span of 11 bases. The CDR3 DNA is TGCGCCAGCAGCTTGGCTGGGGCTTGGAATCAGCCCCAGCATTTT. It is translated as CASSLAGAWNQPQHF. The variable domain in full, completed from reference TRBV5-1 and TRBJ1-5, reads KAGVTQTPRYLIKTRGQQVTLSCSPISGHRSVSWYQQTPGQGLQFLFEYFSETQRNKGNFPGRFSGRQFSNSRSEMNVSTLELGDSALYLCASSLAGAWNQPQHFGDGTRLSIL.

This clonotype was picked up one time. This chain uses TRBV9 with TRBJ2-5; D may be TRBD2 (5 bases). Trimming shortened V by 0 bases and J by 5 bases, and 14 bases separated the two germline ends. In germline, CDR1 is SGDLS, CDR2 YYNGEE. This CDR3 is built from 15 residues. The CDR3 DNA reads TGTGCCAGCAGCGTAGGTGAGGGTGTCGGGGAGACCCAGTACTTC. Residues: CASSVGEGVGETQYF. The full variable domain, completed using reference TRBV9 and TRBJ2-5, is DSGVTQTPKHLITATGQRVTLRCSPRSGDLSVYWYQQSLDQGLQFLIQYYNGEERAKGNILERFSAQQFPDLHSELNLSSLELGDSALYFCASSVGEGVGETQYFGPGTRLLVL.

As for this clonotype: A read error may produce the germline difference seen at one junction end. V gene TRBV6-5 combines with J gene TRBJ2-1; TRBD1 agrees at 7 bases. This CDR3 has 11 amino acids. From germline, CDR1 is MNHEY and CDR2 SVGAGI. The CDR3 reads CASSYDGTVAF. The CDR3 DNA sequence: TGTGCCAGCAGTTACGATGGGACAGTGGCCTTC.

This clonotype was seen more than once but under ten times. CDR3 coding DNA: TGTGCCAGCAGCCCTCATCGGGGGACCGGGGAGCTGTTTTTT. Its protein is CASSPHRGTGELFF. The chain is built from TRBV5-5 and TRBJ2-2; D possibly corresponds to TRBD2 (6 bases). This CDR3 spans 14 amino acids. Deletions cut 4 bases from V and 5 bases from J, with 12 bases between. Per the germline V gene, CDR1 is SGHKS and CDR2 is YYEKEE (reference sequence).

The rearrangement uses TRBV4-1 and TRBJ2-3, with D perhaps being TRBD1 or TRBD2 (5 bases each). Trimming pared 2 bases from V and 0 bases from J, leaving 9 bases between. The CDR3 length is 15 residues. Germline V lookup: CDR1 MGHRA, CDR2 YSYEKL. CDR3 bases: TGCGCCAGCAGCCAATTGGGGGTGAGCACAGATACGCAGTATTTT. This codes for CASSQLGVSTDTQYF.

The table lists this clonotype with many counts. J is TRBJ2-1 and V is TRBV12-3 or TRBV12-4; 11 positions agree with TRBD1. J was trimmed by 4 bases and V by 6 bases; bases with no gene match: 5. There are 15 residues in the CDR3. The CDR3 loop is CASSSGTGGYNEQFF. Written as DNA, the CDR3 is TGTGCCAGCAGCTCCGGGACAGGGGGATACAATGAGCAGTTCTTC.

This clonotype came up a few times. J is TRBJ2-1 and V is TRBV4-3; 8 bases map to TRBD2. The CDR3 has 17 residues. Per the germline V gene, CDR1 is LGHNA and CDR2 is YSLEER. V was pared by 0 bases and J by 8 bases, with 12 bases of the junction left unmatched. CDR3 region: CASSQERASGLNYEQFF. For the CDR3, the DNA is TGCGCCAGCAGCCAAGAAAGGGCTAGCGGGTTGAACTATGAGCAGTTCTTC.